The source of this T cell receptor beta chain is a study of blood T cell repertoires in COVID-19. Background on the study: Sources were T cells, B-cell-depleted T cells, or PBMCs; the material itself was cDNA or gDNA.

Participant reports of clinical history set cohort assignment. Resolution of symptoms, clearance, or two negative PCRs was present in recovered Cohort 3 donors. Method: immunoSEQ multiplex PCR; TCRdb's copy keeps in-frame clones and lacks some. The data show around 400,000 clones, just under 90% seen once. V lost 8 bases, J lost 6 bases, and 10 bases lay in between. This CDR3 is built from 12 residues. CDR1 and CDR2 (germline): ENHRY, SYGVKD. This TCR derives from a woman between 25 and 40 years old who had recovered from COVID-19. The chain couples TRBV10-3 to TRBJ1-4; unclear D gene. Sequenced material: PBMCs or T cells enriched from blood (not recorded which). The CDR3 coding sequence is TGTGCCATCGGGTCCGAGGATGAAAAACTGTTTTTT. It is translated as CAIGSEDEKLFF.